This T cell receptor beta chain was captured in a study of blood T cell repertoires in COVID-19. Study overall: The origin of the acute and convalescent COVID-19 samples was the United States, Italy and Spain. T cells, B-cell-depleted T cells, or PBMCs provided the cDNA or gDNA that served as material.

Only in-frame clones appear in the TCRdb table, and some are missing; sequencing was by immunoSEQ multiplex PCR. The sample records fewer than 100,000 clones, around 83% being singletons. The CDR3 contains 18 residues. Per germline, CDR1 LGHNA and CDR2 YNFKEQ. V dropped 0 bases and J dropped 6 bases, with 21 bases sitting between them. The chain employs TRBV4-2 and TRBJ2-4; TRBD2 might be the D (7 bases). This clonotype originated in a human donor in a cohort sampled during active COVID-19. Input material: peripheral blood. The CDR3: CASSQERAAGARGNIQYF. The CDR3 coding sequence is TGTGCCAGCAGCCAAGAACGGGCGGCGGGGGCCCGGGGAAACATTCAGTACTTC.